Sequencing of this TCR beta chain was carried out in a study of technical replicates of blood from a handful of donors. Profiling relied on immunoSEQ multiplex PCR, and the TCRdb table lists in-frame clones only, not all of them. The sample yields 70,000 to 95,000 clones, approximately 94% seen once. The germline V gene has CDR1 SGHDT and CDR2 YYEEEE. The germline V and J ends were trimmed by 1 base and 1 base, with 5 bases remaining between them. The CDR3 sequence is 14 residues long. This clonotype originated in a human donor in good health. Sequenced sample: T cells isolated from PBMCs. The chain uses TRBV5-6 and TRBJ2-2; D not resolved. The CDR3 sequence: CASSLQVNTGELFF. DNA of the CDR3: TGTGCCAGCAGCTTGCAGGTGAACACCGGGGAGCTGTTTTTT.